The next 7 T cell receptor beta chains were all read from a single sample in a study of regulatory T cells in long-lasting Graves disease. The TCR beta library used iRepertoire HTBI primers with Arm-PCR amplification of CDR3. Using its own MiXCR run on the multiplex PCR reads, TCRdb lists one record per CDR3 protein. Found here are roughly 450,000 distinct CDR3 sequences, 20% to 30% of them singletons; the top ten hold around 24%. Sample time point: persistent/refractory GD, antithyroid drugs over 5 years with positive TRAb. Extracted RNA from PBMCs served as the source of the TCR library. The source was peripheral blood mononuclear cells (PBMCs), collected when the disease was refractory, from a patient treated with antithyroid drugs. These TCRs come from a female donor with Graves disease.

This clonotype was seen at least ten times. The J gene is TRBJ2-7, the V gene TRBV28; D possibly corresponds to TRBD2 (5 bases). V dropped 5 bases and J dropped 6 bases, with 11 bases sitting between them. Germline V CDR1 and CDR2: MDHEN, SYDVKM. The CDR3 loop spans 12 amino acids. CDR3 residues: CASSPTRAEQYF. The CDR3 DNA sequence: TGTGCCAGCAGTCCAACTAGAGCCGAGCAGTACTTC.

This rearrangement joins TRBV5-1 to TRBJ1-2; D remains unclear. V was trimmed by 0 bases and J by 8 bases, leaving 11 bases between them. The CDR3 runs 13 residues. Per the germline V gene, CDR1 is SGHRS and CDR2 is YFSETQ. This CDR3 is CASSLVPLEGYTF. DNA of the CDR3: TGCGCCAGCAGCTTGGTACCTCTTGAAGGCTACACCTTC.

This chain uses TRBV11-2 with TRBJ2-4; the match to TRBD2 covers 9 bases. The CDR3 length is 13 residues. Germline V gene data show CDR1 as SGHAT and CDR2 as FQNNGV. Trimming cost V 3 bases and J 14 bases; bases outside gene matches: 8. The CDR3 sequence: CASSLSSGRPEYF. CDR3 coding DNA: TGTGCCAGCAGCTTGAGTAGCGGGAGACCCGAGTACTTC.

This clonotype was picked up a small number of times. The rearrangement uses TRBV3-1 and TRBJ1-5; D not resolved. From germline, CDR1 is LGHDT and CDR2 YNNKEL (reference sequence). This CDR3 region has 14 residues. V was shortened by 1 base and J by 9 bases, with 13 bases between the two germline ends. This chain's CDR3 is CASSQGAVGGPQHF. In DNA form, the CDR3 reads TGTGCCAGCAGCCAAGGGGCAGTTGGAGGGCCCCAGCATTTT.

Regarding this clonotype: The conserved closing phenylalanine or tryptophan is absent in this CDR3, likely reflecting a read error. This chain uses TRBV5-1 with TRBJ2-1, with 7 bases fitting TRBD1. The CDR3 runs 15 residues. J was trimmed by 5 bases and V by 0 bases; bases with no gene match: 5. Germline loops: CDR1 SGHRS, CDR2 YFSETQ. The CDR3 region has the DNA TGCGCCAGCAGCTTGGGGGACAGACGCGACAATGAGCAGTTCCTC. Its translation: CASSLGDRRDNEQFL.

A word on this clonotype: At one end, the junction sequence differs from germline, possibly due to a read error. The chain is built from TRBV7-2 and TRBJ2-1; no definite D call. The CDR3 sequence is 11 residues long. The germline CDR1 and CDR2 sequences are SGHTA and FQGNSA. The CDR3 sequence is CASSAYDEQFF. The DNA for the CDR3 is TGTGCCAGCAGTGCCTACGATGAGCAGTTCTTC.

The V and J genes are TRBV27 and TRBJ2-3, with a possible D match to TRBD2 (8 bases). The CDR3 length is 14 residues. V lost 7 bases and J 2 bases, leaving 13 bases between the germline ends. The germline CDR1 and CDR2 sequences are MNHEY and SMNVEV (reference sequence). CDR3 region: CASKREGATDTQYF. The CDR3 coding sequence is TGTGCCAGCAAACGGGAGGGGGCCACAGATACGCAGTATTTT.